The rows below give T cell receptor beta chains drawn from one sample of a study of T cells in Graves' hyperthyroidism and ophthalmopathy. One entry per CDR3 protein results from TCRdb running MiXCR on the multiplex PCR reads. The top ten hold around 48% of the sample, which has about 200,000 distinct CDR3 sequences, around 16% seen once. The sequencing sample was made of blood. These receptors all come from a woman in her fifties or sixties with Graves' hyperthyroidism. The conserved cysteine and the conserved F or W are not part of the CDR3 here. D genes are given only for firm matches. Some rows mark clone size as missing; the rest say once, few, many or name a class of expanded clone.

clone_size: .; v_call: TRBV20-1; d_call: TRBD2; cdr3_aa: SARGRAWETQY
clone_size: few; v_call: TRBV5-1; d_call: .; cdr3_aa: ASSLASGPLAKNIQY
clone_size: many; v_call: TRBV9; d_call: .; cdr3_aa: ASSVEGYNEQF
clone_size: many; v_call: TRBV6-1; d_call: TRBD1; cdr3_aa: ASQGTGVANYGYT
clone_size: many; v_call: TRBV12-3/TRBV12-4; d_call: .; cdr3_aa: ASSPNRVGEAF
clone_size: many; v_call: TRBV7-2; d_call: .; cdr3_aa: ASSLDAGPSYEQY
clone_size: .; v_call: TRBV29-1; d_call: .; cdr3_aa: SVWTLSTGEQY
clone_size: few; v_call: TRBV20-1; d_call: .; cdr3_aa: SVRGGEGYGYT
clone_size: few; v_call: TRBV10-3; d_call: .; cdr3_aa: AISLITSSTDTQY
clone_size: .; v_call: TRBV19; d_call: .; cdr3_aa: ASSYAAGNSPLH
clone_size: .; v_call: TRBV19; d_call: TRBD1; cdr3_aa: ASTTARQGAIGTEAF
clone_size: many; v_call: TRBV28; d_call: TRBD1; cdr3_aa: ASSFQAGGRDGYT
clone_size: many; v_call: TRBV30; d_call: TRBD2; cdr3_aa: AWSLGGDNEQF
clone_size: few; v_call: TRBV6-5; d_call: .; cdr3_aa: ASSSNRVGSETQY
clone_size: few; v_call: TRBV9; d_call: TRBD2; cdr3_aa: ASSVRLAGGYHEQF
clone_size: few; v_call: TRBV29-1; d_call: .; cdr3_aa: SVVLQGGNSEAF
clone_size: many; v_call: TRBV15; d_call: TRBD2; cdr3_aa: ATSRAGTSGTTPYEQY
clone_size: few; v_call: TRBV5-1; d_call: .; cdr3_aa: ASSLASDHGTGELF
clone_size: many; v_call: TRBV28; d_call: .; cdr3_aa: ASSFRGGGRNTEAF
clone_size: few; v_call: TRBV12-3/TRBV12-4; d_call: .; cdr3_aa: ASSPLSRTDTQY
clone_size: .; v_call: TRBV2; d_call: .; cdr3_aa: ASSGRTNTEAF
clone_size: many; v_call: TRBV12-3/TRBV12-4; d_call: .; cdr3_aa: ASSNSARGRGPGEQY
clone_size: many; v_call: TRBV7-8; d_call: .; cdr3_aa: ASSSSPGDLSSYEQY
clone_size: few; v_call: TRBV7-9; d_call: .; cdr3_aa: ASSPMGSSRTYNEQF
clone_size: many; v_call: TRBV10-3; d_call: TRBD1; cdr3_aa: AISHPGQGGAGYT
clone_size: .; v_call: TRBV30; d_call: TRBD1; cdr3_aa: AWKTGGSETQY
clone_size: many; v_call: TRBV27; d_call: .; cdr3_aa: ASSPGQMNTEAF
clone_size: .; v_call: TRBV24-1; d_call: TRBD1; cdr3_aa: ATSGTGDSTVTGANVLT
clone_size: .; v_call: TRBV28; d_call: TRBD2; cdr3_aa: ASRPRTRGYEQY
clone_size: .; v_call: TRBV27; d_call: .; cdr3_aa: ASSLEAGNTIY
clone_size: many; v_call: TRBV20-1; d_call: TRBD1; cdr3_aa: SAQGQENPDTQY
clone_size: many; v_call: TRBV6-1; d_call: .; cdr3_aa: ASSLQAVGSYEQY
clone_size: many; v_call: TRBV11-2; d_call: TRBD1; cdr3_aa: ASSLTQGGNQPQH
clone_size: many; v_call: TRBV27; d_call: .; cdr3_aa: ASSLEALEGGTEAF
clone_size: once; v_call: TRBV2; d_call: .; cdr3_aa: ASRAGTEINSPLH
clone_size: few; v_call: TRBV5-1; d_call: TRBD2; cdr3_aa: ASSFGLAGVGEQF
clone_size: many; v_call: TRBV28; d_call: .; cdr3_aa: ASTQGTTPALRY
clone_size: .; v_call: TRBV15; d_call: .; cdr3_aa: ATSRDWSSYEQY
clone_size: .; v_call: TRBV2; d_call: TRBD2; cdr3_aa: ASTIAGEGTGELF
clone_size: few; v_call: TRBV10-2; d_call: TRBD1; cdr3_aa: ASTEYPGQGSSWATEAF